This entry describes one TCR beta chain. The method was immunoSEQ multiplex PCR; TCRdb's version includes in-frame clones alone and lacks a portion of them. The table lists about 100,000 clones, approximately 90% of them singletons. The data originate from a study of control samples from healthy donors and cancer patients. V shed 4 bases and J 0 bases; nucleotides not matched to a gene: 6. This CDR3 is built from 17 residues. Per the germline V gene, CDR1 is LGHDT and CDR2 is YNNKEL (reference sequence). The specimen sequenced was blood. The receptor comes from a man aged 30 to 39 in good health. The rearrangement uses TRBV3-1 (or the pseudogene TRBV3-2) and TRBJ2-1; 10 bases are a match to TRBD2. This chain's CDR3 is CASSPGLAGDSYNEQFF. The DNA of the CDR3 is TGTGCCAGCAGCCCTGGTCTAGCGGGGGACTCCTACAATGAGCAGTTCTTC.